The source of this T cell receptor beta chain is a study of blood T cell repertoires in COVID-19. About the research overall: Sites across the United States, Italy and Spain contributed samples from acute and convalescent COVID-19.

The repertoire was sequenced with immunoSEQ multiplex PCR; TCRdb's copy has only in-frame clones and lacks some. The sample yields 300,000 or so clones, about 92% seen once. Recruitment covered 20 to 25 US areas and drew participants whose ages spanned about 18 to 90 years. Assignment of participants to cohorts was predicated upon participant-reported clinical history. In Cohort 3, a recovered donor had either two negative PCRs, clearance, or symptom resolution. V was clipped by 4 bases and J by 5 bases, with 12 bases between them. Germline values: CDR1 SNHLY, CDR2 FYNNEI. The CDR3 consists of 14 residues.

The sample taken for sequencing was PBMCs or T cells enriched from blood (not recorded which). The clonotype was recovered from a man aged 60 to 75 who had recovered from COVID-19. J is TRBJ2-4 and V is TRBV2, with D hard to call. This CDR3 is CASSGGRFENIQYF. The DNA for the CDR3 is TGTGCCAGCAGTGGCGGCCGTTTCGAAAACATTCAGTACTTC.